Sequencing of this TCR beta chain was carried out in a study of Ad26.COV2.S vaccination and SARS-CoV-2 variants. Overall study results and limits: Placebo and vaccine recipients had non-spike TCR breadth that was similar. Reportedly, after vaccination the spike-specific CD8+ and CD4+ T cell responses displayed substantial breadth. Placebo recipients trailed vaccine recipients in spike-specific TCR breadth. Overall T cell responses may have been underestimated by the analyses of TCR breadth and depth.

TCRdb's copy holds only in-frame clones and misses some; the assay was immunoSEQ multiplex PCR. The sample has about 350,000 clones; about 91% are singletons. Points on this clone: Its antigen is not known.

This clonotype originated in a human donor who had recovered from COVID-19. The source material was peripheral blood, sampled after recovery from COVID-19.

CDR3 sequence reads: CASSLRGLIGGYTF. The CDR3, as DNA: TGCGCCAGCAGCTTAAGGGGGCTTATAGGCGGCTACACCTTC. The V gene is TRBV5-1, the J gene TRBJ1-2; 7 bases fit TRBD1. CDR1 and CDR2 (germline): SGHRS, YFSETQ. This CDR3 has 14 amino acids. The ends lost 2 bases at V and 8 bases at J; junction bases unmatched: 9.